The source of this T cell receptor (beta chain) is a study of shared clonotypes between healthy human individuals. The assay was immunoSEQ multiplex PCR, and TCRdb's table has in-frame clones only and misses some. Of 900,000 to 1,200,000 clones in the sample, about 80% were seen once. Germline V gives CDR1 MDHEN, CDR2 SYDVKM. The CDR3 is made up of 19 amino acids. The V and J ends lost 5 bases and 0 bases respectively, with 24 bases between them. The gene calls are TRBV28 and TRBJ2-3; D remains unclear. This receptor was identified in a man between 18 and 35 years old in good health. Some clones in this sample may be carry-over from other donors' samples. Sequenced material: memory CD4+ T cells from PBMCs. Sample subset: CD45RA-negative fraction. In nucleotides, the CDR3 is TGTGCCAGCAGTCTATACCCCCTGACTGCTGCAACTAGCACAGATACGCAGTATTTT. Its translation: CASSLYPLTAATSTDTQYF.